The next 22 T cell receptor beta chains were all read from a single sample in a study of blood T cell repertoires in COVID-19. The data were produced by immunoSEQ multiplex PCR, yet TCRdb's version contains in-frame clones alone and is incomplete. The repertoire has fewer than 110,000 clones, approximately 87% of them found once; the top ten carry 10% to 15%. Sample: peripheral blood. The receptors stem from a human donor in a cohort sampled during active or convalescent COVID-19.

The chain uses TRBV2 and TRBJ1-5, with D possibly matching TRBD1 (6 bases). Germline CDR1 is SNHLY and CDR2 is FYNNEI. V gave up 5 bases and J gave up 7 bases, with 12 bases separating them. The CDR3 runs to 13 residues. Here the CDR3 reads CASSYRAAQPQHF. CDR3 DNA: TGTGCCAGCAGTTACAGGGCCGCCCAGCCCCAGCATTTT. Full variable domain (missing parts from reference TRBV2 and TRBJ1-5): EPEVTQTPSHQVTQMGQEVILRCVPISNHLYFYWYRQILGQKVEFLVSFYNNEISEKSEIFDDQFSVERPDGSNFTLKIRSTKLEDSAMYFCASSYRAAQPQHFGDGTRLSIL.

There are a few counts of this clone. The chain joins TRBV6-6 to TRBJ1-4, with 10 positions matching TRBD1. CDR1 is MNHNY and CDR2 is SVGAGI in the germline V gene (reference sequence). The CDR3 is 15 residues long. The ends lost 0 bases at V and 8 bases at J; junction bases unmatched: 3. The CDR3 nucleotides are TGTGCCAGCAGTTACTCTCGGGACAGGGGCGAAAAACTGTTTTTT. It is translated as CASSYSRDRGEKLFF.

This chain connects TRBV11-2 to TRBJ2-1, with 8 bases identical to TRBD2. Germline V gene lookup returns CDR1 SGHAT and CDR2 FQNNGV. V dropped 2 bases and J dropped 10; count of bases not matched to a gene: 10. CDR3 size: 15 residues. The CDR3 DNA reads TGTGCCAGCAGCTTATTTACTAGCGGAGATGGAGAGCAGTTCTTC. Amino acids: CASSLFTSGDGEQFF. Based on the CDR3 plus reference TRBV11-2 and TRBJ2-1, the full variable domain is EAGVAQSPRYKIIEKRQSVAFWCNPISGHATLYWYQQILGQGPKLLIQFQNNGVVDDSQLPKDRFSAERLKGVDSTLKIQPAKLEDSAVYLCASSLFTSGDGEQFFGPGTRLTVL.

The chain links TRBV7-6 to TRBJ2-2; perhaps TRBD2 as D (5 bases). CDR3 length: 19 amino acids. V gave up 7 bases and J gave up 2 bases, with 26 bases separating them. The V gene's germline CDR1 is SGHVS and CDR2 FNYEAQ. This CDR3 reads CASTSNPSGYLINTGELFF. CDR3 DNA: TGTGCCAGCACCTCTAATCCGTCGGGGTACCTAATCAACACCGGGGAGCTGTTTTTT.

The V and J genes are TRBV16 and TRBJ2-7, with 7 bases matching TRBD1. The junction had 12 bases not matched to a gene; V was cut back by 8 bases and J by 5 bases. This CDR3 region has 14 residues. From germline, CDR1 is KGHSY and CDR2 FQNENV. The CDR3 sequence: CASSQGSIYNEQYF. In DNA form, the CDR3 reads TGTGCCAGCTCACAGGGGAGTATCTATAACGAGCAGTACTTC.

This rearrangement joins TRBV2 to TRBJ2-7; TRBD1 aligns across 8 bases. The CDR3 consists of 14 residues. Germline-derived CDR1 and CDR2 are SNHLY and FYNNEI. V was pared by 8 bases and J by 1 base, with 7 bases of the junction left unmatched. CDR3 sequence (DNA): TGTGCCAGCGGATCCGGGACAGGATCCTACGAGCAGTACTTC. It specifies CASGSGTGSYEQYF.

The gene calls are TRBV9 and TRBJ1-1; weak D call: TRBD1 (5 bases). Trimming removed 3 bases at V and 1 base at J, with 13 bases between. Germline V CDR1 and CDR2: SGDLS, YYNGEE. CDR3 length equals 15 residues. The CDR3 spells CASSAAGSGNTEAFF. DNA of the CDR3: TGTGCCAGCAGCGCGGCAGGGTCGGGGAACACTGAAGCTTTCTTT. Based on the CDR3 plus reference TRBV9 and TRBJ1-1, the full variable domain is DSGVTQTPKHLITATGQRVTLRCSPRSGDLSVYWYQQSLDQGLQFLIQYYNGEERAKGNILERFSAQQFPDLHSELNLSSLELGDSALYFCASSAAGSGNTEAFFGQGTRLTVV.

The chain uses TRBV5-8 and TRBJ1-1; tentative D call: TRBD1 (5 bases). The CDR3 is 10 residues long. Germline V gene sequence: CDR1 SGHTS, CDR2 YDEGEE. V gave up 1 base and J gave up 14 bases, with 9 bases separating them. CDR3 in amino acids: CASSLLQGFF. In DNA, the CDR3 is TGTGCCAGCAGCTTGCTCCAGGGCTTCTTT.

The genes are TRBV12-3 or TRBV12-4 and TRBJ1-2; D gene uncertain. CDR3 length equals 11 residues. Trimming pared 5 bases from V and 5 bases from J, leaving 6 bases between. In nucleotides, the CDR3 is TGTGCCAGCAGTCGGTGGTATGGCTACACCTTC. It specifies CASSRWYGYTF.

This clone is a singleton in its sample. The gene calls are TRBV6-6 and TRBJ2-7, with 8 bases matching TRBD2. CDR3 length: 13 amino acids. In germline, CDR1 is MNHNY, CDR2 SVGAGI (reference sequence). Trimming removed 6 bases from V and 1 base from J; junction bases left unmatched: 2. DNA for the CDR3: TGTGCCAGCAGCCGACTAGCGTCCTACGAGCAGTACTTC. This gives the protein CASSRLASYEQYF.

A single count supports this clone. The J gene is TRBJ2-1, the V gene TRBV28; 8 bases are shared with TRBD2. With V trimmed by 5 bases and J by 0 bases, 3 bases remained unmatched. Per germline, CDR1 MDHEN and CDR2 SYDVKM. The CDR3 has 15 residues. The CDR3 nucleotides read TGTGCCAGCAGTAGCGGGGGTGGCTCCTACAATGAGCAGTTCTTC. This gives the protein CASSSGGGSYNEQFF.

The chain employs TRBV14 and TRBJ2-2, with 8 bases aligning to TRBD1. From germline, CDR1 is SGHDN and CDR2 FVKESK. V was pared by 5 bases and J by 8 bases, with 7 bases of the junction left unmatched. There are 14 residues in the CDR3. CDR3 coding DNA: TGTGCCAGCAGCAAAAGACAGGGGATGGGGGAGCTGTTTTTT. Its translation is CASSKRQGMGELFF.

This clone has only one observation. The genes are TRBV5-1 and TRBJ1-1; 7 nucleotides match TRBD1. The CDR3 has 18 residues. The junction had 15 bases not matched to a gene; V was cut back by 0 bases and J by 4 bases. Germline CDR1 and CDR2: SGHRS and YFSETQ. As DNA, the CDR3 is TGCGCCAGCAGCTTGGGACTGGACAGGACGTCTCGTGGCACTGAAGCTTTCTTT. This gives the protein CASSLGLDRTSRGTEAFF.

The rearrangement links TRBV30 to TRBJ2-6, with 7 bases aligning to TRBD1. The CDR3 is 15 amino acids. CDR1 and CDR2 (germline): GTSNPN, SVGIG (reference sequence). The J segment lost 4 bases and the V segment lost 3 bases, leaving 6 bases of the junction unmatched. CDR3 sequence (DNA): TGTGCCTGGAGGAGACAGGGAACCGGGGCCAACGTCCTGACTTTC. It is translated as CAWRRQGTGANVLTF.

This chain uses TRBV27 with TRBJ2-7; tentative D call: TRBD2 (5 bases). V was trimmed by 0 bases and J by 3 bases, leaving 12 bases between them. The CDR3 extends over 15 amino acids. The V gene's germline CDR1 is MNHEY and CDR2 SMNVEV (reference sequence). CDR3 amino acids: CASSLSPDLLYEQYF. Here the CDR3 DNA reads TGTGCCAGCAGTTTATCGCCGGACTTACTCTACGAGCAGTACTTC.

The CDR3 here is CASSRLAGGRTGELFF. The CDR3 DNA reads TGTGCCAGCAGCCGACTAGCGGGGGGGCGAACCGGGGAGCTGTTTTTT. The chain is built from TRBV6-2 or TRBV6-3 and TRBJ2-2; 14 nucleotides agree with TRBD2. Germline-derived CDR1 and CDR2 are MNHEY and SVGEGT. Germline trimming cut 6 bases from V and 5 bases from J; bases unmatched to any gene: 5. This CDR3 region has 16 residues.

This chain uses TRBV15 with TRBJ1-5, with D perhaps matching TRBD1 (5 bases). The CDR3 sequence is 17 residues long. V lost 0 bases to trimming and J lost 2 bases, with 14 bases between them. Looked up from germline, CDR1 is LNHNV and CDR2 is YYDKDF (reference sequence). This chain's CDR3 is CATSRDAGVKGNQPQHF. CDR3 nucleotide sequence: TGTGCCACCAGCAGAGATGCGGGGGTGAAAGGCAATCAGCCCCAGCATTTT. The variable domain in full, completed from reference TRBV15 and TRBJ1-5, reads DAMVIQNPRYQVTQFGKPVTLSCSQTLNHNVMYWYQQKSSQAPKLLFHYYDKDFNNEADTPDNFQSRRPNTSFCFLDIRSPGLGDTAMYLCATSRDAGVKGNQPQHFGDGTRLSIL.

V and J are TRBV7-9 and TRBJ2-7, with 9 bases fitting TRBD1. The CDR3 is 14 residues long. V lost 5 bases and J lost 5; bases outside the gene matches: 7. From germline, CDR1 is SEHNR and CDR2 FQNEAQ (reference sequence). DNA of the CDR3: TGTGCCAGCAGCCCGGGACAGGGTATCAACGAGCAGTACTTC. Its protein is CASSPGQGINEQYF.

The chain recombines TRBV18 with TRBJ1-6; the D is unclear. This CDR3 contains 13 residues. Trimming shortened V by 2 bases and J by 7 bases, and 6 bases separated the two germline ends. CDR1 and CDR2 from the germline V gene are KGHSH and LQKENI. The CDR3: CASSPGRNSPLHF. Written as DNA, the CDR3 is TGTGCCAGCTCACCAGGTCGGAATTCACCCCTCCACTTT.

The V call is TRBV27, the J call TRBJ2-3; 7 bases fit TRBD1. Trimming removed 2 bases from V and 2 bases from J; junction bases left unmatched: 25. This CDR3 is 22 amino acids long. The V gene's germline CDR1 is MNHEY and CDR2 SMNVEV (reference sequence). In nucleotides, the CDR3 is TGTGCCAGCAGTTTACCTCGAGGGGGCAGGGTGGTTCAGGATGATGACACAGATACGCAGTATTTT. Amino acids: CASSLPRGGRVVQDDDTDTQYF.

The rearrangement links TRBV23-1 to TRBJ2-5, with a possible D match to TRBD1 (5 bases). TRBV23-1 falls under the ORF class, with uncertain function. CDR3 size: 15 residues. V was cut by 4 bases and J by 4 bases, with 16 bases left in between. The CDR3 DNA is TGCGCCAGCAGTCTTGGCCAGGGCCGATTAGAGACCCAGTACTTC. Its protein is CASSLGQGRLETQYF.

This chain links TRBV11-2 with TRBJ1-5; 7 nucleotides agree with TRBD1. The germline gives CDR1 SGHAT, CDR2 FQNNGV. The CDR3 is 13 amino acids. Losses at the gene ends were 5 bases for V and 5 bases for J; bases not matched to a gene: 3. The CDR3 region is CASSQGQDQPQHF. The CDR3 DNA follows: TGTGCCAGCAGCCAAGGACAGGATCAGCCCCAGCATTTT.